The clone carrying this T cell receptor (beta chain) was picked up one time. Germline-derived CDR1 and CDR2 are MNHNS and SASEGT. This CDR3 has 16 amino acids. Trimming left V 2 bases short and J 0 bases short, with 13 bases between. Profiled with immunoSEQ multiplex PCR; TCRdb holds only in-frame clones, not every one. The profile shows 46,000 or so clones, 86% of them singletons. The sample originates from a study of blood T cell repertoires in COVID-19. V gene TRBV6-1 combines with J gene TRBJ1-2, with TRBD1 as a possible D gene (6 bases). The receptor comes from a man aged 55 to 70 with active or convalescent COVID-19. Sequenced sample: peripheral blood. The CDR3 region is CASSEQGSHANYGYTF. The CDR3 DNA reads as TGTGCCAGCAGTGAACAGGGGTCCCATGCTAACTATGGCTACACCTTC.